This T cell receptor (beta chain) was captured in a study of beta chain features in type 1 diabetes. The study reverse transcribed the entire isolated RNA, so it sequenced expressed TCRB transcripts. TCRdb's table, derived via immunoSEQ multiplex PCR, lists solely in-frame clones and lacks some. The table records 900,000 or so clones, 15% to 20% of them present only once. This clone appeared a few times. Its antigen is as yet unknown. A heparinised blood draw that averaged about 116 mL was obtained once from each donor. Central memory, naive, regulatory and stem cell-like memory CD4+ cells were sorted by CD45RO/CCR7/CD25/CD127/CD95/CD27. Purity exceeded 98% in all sorted populations. Study results and limitations: In these data, an HLA type influence on TCRB rearrangement remained unresolved.

The CDR3 contains 15 residues. Between the trimmed V and J ends, which lost 5 bases and 4 bases, there was a span of 15 bases. Looked up from germline, CDR1 is SEHNR and CDR2 is FQNEAQ (reference sequence). The gene calls are TRBV7-9 and TRBJ2-4; a possible D gene is TRBD2 (6 bases). The clonotype was recovered from a woman aged 18-35 years in good health. The sequencing input was naive CD4+ T cells from blood. CDR3 loop: CASSAERVGKNIQYF. The DNA of the CDR3 is TGTGCCAGCAGCGCGGAGCGGGTGGGAAAAAACATTCAGTACTTC.